This T cell receptor (beta chain) derives from a study of cytomegalovirus exposure and HLA in healthy donors. General study results and limits: Earlier analysis yielded a pattern in which most TCR beta V segments were productive about 90% or about 30% of the time.

CDR3 length: 15 residues. In germline, CDR1 is GTSNPN, CDR2 SVGIG (reference sequence). Trimming at V came to 2 bases and at J to 7 bases, leaving 12 bases not matched to a gene. As regards this clone: The antigen is undetermined.

At collection, donors were nominally healthy, but unrecorded immune exposures were probable. It was with 60 Vbeta and 13 Jbeta primers that the PCR ran. The data were produced by immunoSEQ multiplex PCR, yet TCRdb's version contains in-frame clones alone and is incomplete. The sample shows some 120,000 clones, 70% to 85% of them seen only once. The sample taken for sequencing was PBMCs. The chain employs TRBV30 and TRBJ1-2; 8 positions match TRBD1. The clonotype originates from a man between 18 and 35 years old in good health and CMV-seropositive. The CDR3: CAWSSIQGAIGGYTF. CDR3 DNA: TGTGCCTGGAGTTCGATCCAGGGGGCGATTGGTGGCTACACCTTC. The entire variable domain, with the rest obtained from reference TRBV30 and TRBJ1-2, is as follows: SQTIHQWPATLVQPVGSPLSLECTVEGTSNPNLYWYRQAAGRGLQLLFYSVGIGQISSEVPQNLSASRPQDRQFILSSKKLLLSDSGFYLCAWSSIQGAIGGYTFGSGTRLTVV.